Listed below are T cell receptor beta chains from one sample, sequenced in a study of PD-1 blockade in mismatch repair-deficient tumors. Clones were read by immunoSEQ multiplex PCR, and TCRdb kept only the in-frame ones, dropping some. The table includes roughly 120,000 clones, roughly 86% detected once. The sample in question was peripheral blood, obtained 70 to 73 weeks after starting pembrolizumab. Receptors were obtained from an adult with mismatch repair-deficient cancer. Each CDR3 is given with its conserved first and last residue.

v_call: TRBV29-1; j_call: TRBJ1-5; cdr3_aa: CSGPSMRGKGQPQHF
v_call: TRBV2; j_call: TRBJ2-7; cdr3_aa: CASSVSVGLAYEQYF
v_call: TRBV5-1; j_call: TRBJ1-2; cdr3_aa: CASSLRQGDGYTF
v_call: TRBV11-2; j_call: TRBJ2-7; cdr3_aa: CASSLASYEQYF
v_call: TRBV28; j_call: TRBJ2-5; cdr3_aa: CASKTMVWEETQYF
v_call: TRBV28; j_call: TRBJ2-2; cdr3_aa: CASSPGLAAFTGELFF
v_call: TRBV7-9; j_call: TRBJ2-7; cdr3_aa: CASSLPLMGRDYEQYF
v_call: TRBV4-1; j_call: TRBJ2-2; cdr3_aa: CASSLLGTGELFF
v_call: TRBV5-4; j_call: TRBJ2-1; cdr3_aa: CASSFWGWGSYNEQFF
v_call: TRBV18; j_call: TRBJ2-1; cdr3_aa: CASSPPGPTGGEQFF
v_call: TRBV14; j_call: TRBJ1-1; cdr3_aa: CASSQDGSNVVTEAFF
v_call: TRBV11-3; j_call: TRBJ2-7; cdr3_aa: CASSLDTETYEQYF
v_call: TRBV5-1; j_call: TRBJ2-7; cdr3_aa: CASSLEASGSPAYEQYF
v_call: TRBV19; j_call: TRBJ1-4; cdr3_aa: CASSTHLWIATNEKLFF
v_call: TRBV5-1; j_call: TRBJ2-3; cdr3_aa: CASSLAGITDTQYF
v_call: TRBV7-9; j_call: TRBJ1-1; cdr3_aa: CASALTGQPHEAFF
v_call: TRBV15; j_call: TRBJ2-5; cdr3_aa: CATSRDLGETIQETQYF
v_call: TRBV27; j_call: TRBJ2-7; cdr3_aa: CASSFAQGSYEQYF
v_call: TRBV7-9; j_call: TRBJ2-7; cdr3_aa: CASSLGGREQYF
v_call: TRBV13; j_call: TRBJ2-3; cdr3_aa: CASSPSVATDTQYF
v_call: TRBV6-1; j_call: TRBJ2-1; cdr3_aa: CASSEGASRTYNEQFF
v_call: TRBV6-5; j_call: TRBJ2-5; cdr3_aa: CASSERYSGETQYF
v_call: TRBV5-4; j_call: TRBJ2-1; cdr3_aa: CASSSISGRLYNEQFF
v_call: TRBV5-1; j_call: TRBJ2-7; cdr3_aa: CASSYQTATYEQYF